Listed here are 20 T cell receptor beta chains from one sample, sequenced in a study of CD4 T cells in relation to SARS-CoV-2 and coronaviruses (dated by TCRdb to about 2021). Library preparation employed the immunoSEQ multiplex PCR assay. As stored in TCRdb, this immuneACCESS dataset retains in-frame rearrangements with V and J assigned. A fraction of the clones does not appear; measured against another copy, unresolved V genes explain less than half of the discrepancy, and the remainder lacks a known reason. The sample data list 60,000 to 80,000 clones, and 87% of these were observed just once. The ten top clones hold about 1.6% of the sample. CD4+ T cells from unexposed donors were collected before the COVID-19 pandemic (2011-2018). The sample consisted of memory CD4+ T cells from PBMCs. Reading the label with the study, this specimen's cell subset or site is: memory (non-naive) CD4+ T cells. The receptors originated from a human donor in good health.

This clone has a single count. The rearrangement links TRBV12-3 or TRBV12-4 to TRBJ2-1; possibly TRBD2 for D (5 bases). CDR3 length: 13 residues. The V end was cut by 1 base, the J end by 13 bases, with 14 bases between. DNA of the CDR3: TGTGCCAGCAGTTTAGGTTATGCGGGCCAACAGTTCTTC. This codes for CASSLGYAGQQFF.

This chain connects TRBV7-2 to TRBJ2-1, with D perhaps TRBD1 (6 bases). The CDR3 sequence is 15 residues long. CDR1 is SGHTA, CDR2 FQGNSA, per germline. V was trimmed by 1 base and J by 6 bases, leaving 13 bases between them. CDR3 sequence (DNA): TGTGCCAGCAGCTTAGTTTTAACAGGGAGCAATGAGCAGTTCTTC. Its translation: CASSLVLTGSNEQFF.

The chain joins TRBV4-1 to TRBJ2-1; D possibly corresponds to TRBD2 (7 bases). V lost 2 bases to trimming and J lost 4 bases, with 18 bases between them. CDR1 is MGHRA, CDR2 YSYEKL, per germline. The CDR3 is 17 residues long. The CDR3 nucleotides read TGCGCCAGCAGCCAAAGGTTAAGGGGGGGAACTTACAATGAGCAGTTCTTC. Its translation: CASSQRLRGGTYNEQFF.

V is TRBV18 and J is TRBJ1-5; TRBD1 agrees at 10 bases. This CDR3 spans 14 amino acids. Germline loops: CDR1 KGHSH, CDR2 LQKENI. Germline trimming cut 6 bases from V and 6 bases from J; bases unmatched to any gene: 5. CDR3: CASSPDRGPQPQHF. CDR3 sequence (DNA): TGTGCCAGCTCCCCAGACAGGGGGCCTCAGCCCCAGCATTTT.

The V gene is TRBV28, the J gene TRBJ1-6; D unresolved. The CDR3 sequence is 15 residues long. The germline V gene has CDR1 MDHEN and CDR2 SYDVKM. The V end lost 10 bases, the J end lost 0 bases, and 13 bases lay between the germline ends. CDR3 nucleotides: TGTGCCATCCCGAGTGGCGGCTCCTATAATTCACCCCTCCACTTT. It specifies CAIPSGGSYNSPLHF. Using reference TRBV28 and TRBJ1-6 for the parts outside the CDR3, the full variable domain is DVKVTQSSRYLVKRTGEKVFLECVQDMDHENMFWYRQDPGLGLRLIYFSYDVKMKEKGDIPEGYSVSREKKERFSLILESASTNQTSMYLCAIPSGGSYNSPLHFGNGTRLTVT.

The V and J genes are TRBV18 and TRBJ1-5; weak D call: TRBD1 (5 bases). V was cut by 5 bases and J by 7 bases, with 21 bases left in between. The CDR3 spans 16 residues. The V gene's germline CDR1 is KGHSH and CDR2 LQKENI. The CDR3 bases are TGTGCCAGCTCAAGCCAGGACGGCGTCGGGGACCAGCCCCAGCATTTT. As protein: CASSSQDGVGDQPQHF.

The rearrangement links TRBV2 to TRBJ1-1; TRBD1 is a possible D gene (5 bases). The CDR3 runs 13 residues. Looked up from germline, CDR1 is SNHLY and CDR2 is FYNNEI. The V gene lost 4 bases and the J gene lost 5 bases, with 11 bases spanning the gap. CDR3 DNA sequence: TGTGCCAGCAGTGCCAGGGTCGGTACTGAAGCTTTCTTT. Its translation: CASSARVGTEAFF.

This chain connects TRBV6-2 or TRBV6-3 to TRBJ2-7, with TRBD1 matching 9 bases. CDR3 size: 14 residues. The J segment lost 4 bases and the V segment lost 4 bases, leaving 5 bases of the junction unmatched. CDR1 is MNHEY, CDR2 SVGEGT, per germline. CDR3 DNA: TGTGCCAGCAGTTCCGACAGGGGGAGGTACGAGCAGTACTTC. Translation: CASSSDRGRYEQYF.

The V gene is TRBV19, the J gene TRBJ2-7; D might be TRBD1 (5 bases). CDR1 is LNHDA and CDR2 is SQIVND in the germline V gene (reference sequence). CDR3 length: 14 amino acids. The V end lost 1 base, the J end lost 4 bases, and 11 bases lay between the germline ends. Here the CDR3 DNA reads TGTGCCAGTAGTATAGGGGCAGGGTCGTACGAGCAGTACTTC. Protein: CASSIGAGSYEQYF.

The rearrangement uses TRBV30 and TRBJ2-7; either TRBD1 or TRBD2 may fit D (6 bases each). The CDR3 runs 12 residues. The germline gives CDR1 GTSNPN, CDR2 SVGIG (reference sequence). The germline V and J ends were trimmed by 5 bases and 9 bases, with 17 bases remaining between them. This CDR3 is CAWAGGGPRQYF. As DNA, the CDR3 is TGTGCCTGGGCAGGTGGGGGGCCTCGGCAGTACTTC.

The chain couples TRBV4-2 to TRBJ2-7, with 11 bases aligning to TRBD2. Germline V gene lookup returns CDR1 LGHNA and CDR2 YNFKEQ. V lost 4 bases, J lost 6 bases, and 5 bases stayed unmatched. CDR3 length: 14 amino acids. CDR3 in amino acids: CASSLSGRAVEQYF. Here the CDR3 DNA reads TGTGCCAGCAGCCTTAGCGGGAGGGCCGTCGAGCAGTACTTC.

This clone turned up a few times. This chain uses TRBV28 with TRBJ1-6, with 12 bases that match TRBD1. The CDR3 totals 19 residues. Germline V gives CDR1 MDHEN, CDR2 SYDVKM. With 6 bases clipped from V and 5 bases from J, the junction kept 14 bases outside the gene matches. The CDR3 sequence is CASRPGSGTGGAHNSPLHF. The CDR3 DNA reads as TGTGCCAGCAGACCAGGCTCCGGGACAGGGGGCGCCCATAATTCACCCCTCCACTTT. Full variable domain (missing parts from reference TRBV28 and TRBJ1-6): DVKVTQSSRYLVKRTGEKVFLECVQDMDHENMFWYRQDPGLGLRLIYFSYDVKMKEKGDIPEGYSVSREKKERFSLILESASTNQTSMYLCASRPGSGTGGAHNSPLHFGNGTRLTVT.

The chain combines TRBV6-5 with TRBJ2-7; tentative D call: TRBD1 (6 bases). There are 12 residues in the CDR3. V gave up 5 bases and J gave up 6 bases, with 11 bases separating them. Germline V CDR1 and CDR2: MNHEY, SVGAGI. CDR3 sequence reads: CASSRTGTEQYF. The CDR3 region has the DNA TGTGCCAGCAGTAGAACAGGGACCGAGCAGTACTTC.

Regarding this clone: The same CDR3 arises from other DNA sequences in this sample as well. The chain recombines TRBV2 with TRBJ2-5; 8 nucleotides align to TRBD1. V lost 2 bases to trimming and J lost 2 bases; unmatched junction nucleotides: 1. The CDR3 contains 14 residues. In germline, CDR1 is SNHLY, CDR2 FYNNEI. The CDR3 nucleotides read TGTGCCAGCAGTGAACAGGGGGCTCAAGAGACCCAGTACTTC. Its translation: CASSEQGAQETQYF.

This clone showed up just a few times. The chain carries TRBV5-5 and TRBJ1-4; TRBD1 is a possible D gene (5 bases). The V end was cut by 1 base, the J end by 7 bases, with 17 bases between. There are 16 residues in the CDR3. Germline V gene sequence: CDR1 SGHKS, CDR2 YYEKEE (reference sequence). CDR3 amino acids: CASSLNYRQGREKLFF. The CDR3 DNA reads TGTGCCAGCAGCTTGAATTATAGGCAGGGCCGTGAAAAACTGTTTTTT. The full variable domain, its missing parts supplied by reference TRBV5-5 and TRBJ1-4, is DAGVTQSPTHLIKTRGQQVTLRCSPISGHKSVSWYQQVLGQGPQFIFQYYEKEERGRGNFPDRFSARQFPNYSSELNVNALLLGDSALYLCASSLNYRQGREKLFFGSGTQLSVL.

V is TRBV28 and J is TRBJ2-2; 8 positions match TRBD1. Per germline, CDR1 MDHEN and CDR2 SYDVKM. Trimming at V came to 3 bases and at J to 2 bases, leaving 11 bases not matched to a gene. This CDR3 spans 18 amino acids. The CDR3 reads CASSFLSRDRINTGELFF. The CDR3 nucleotides read TGTGCCAGCAGTTTCTTGTCCAGGGACAGGATAAACACCGGGGAGCTGTTTTTT.

The chain has TRBV7-9 and TRBJ1-1; perhaps TRBD1 as D (5 bases). V gave up 5 bases and J gave up 1 base, with 11 bases separating them. Germline-derived CDR1 and CDR2 are SEHNR and FQNEAQ (reference sequence). The length of the CDR3 is 14 residues. The CDR3 loop is CASSPGRGNTEAFF. CDR3 nucleotides: TGTGCCAGCAGCCCGGGACGGGGGAACACTGAAGCTTTCTTT.

V usage is TRBV10-3 and J usage is TRBJ1-4; D remains ambiguous. Trimming shortened V by 6 bases and J by 10 bases, and 18 bases separated the two germline ends. This CDR3 has 14 amino acids. Germline V CDR1 and CDR2: ENHRY, SYGVKD. The CDR3 DNA sequence: TGTGCCATCAGCCCGGAGGCCTTTGATGGAAAACTGTTTTTT. Translated: CAISPEAFDGKLFF.

The rearrangement links TRBV4-3 to TRBJ1-1, with D possibly TRBD1 on 6 matching bases. Germline V CDR1 and CDR2: LGHNA, YSLEER. V was pared by 4 bases and J by 0 bases, with 9 bases between. CDR3 length: 14 amino acids. The CDR3 DNA follows: TGCGCCAGCAGCCGAGACAGGTTGAACACTGAAGCTTTCTTT. Translated, it gives CASSRDRLNTEAFF.

The CDR3 sequence: CASSRQLAGGTDTQYF. For the CDR3, the DNA is TGCGCCAGCAGCCGACAACTAGCGGGGGGCACAGATACGCAGTATTTT. V is TRBV4-1 and J is TRBJ2-3; 11 nucleotides align to TRBD2. CDR3 length equals 16 residues. Germline CDR1 and CDR2: MGHRA and YSYEKL. The V segment lost 4 bases and the J segment 1 base; nucleotides outside the gene matches: 4.